Listed below are T cell receptor beta chains from one sample, sequenced in a study of shared clonotypes between healthy human individuals. Method: immunoSEQ multiplex PCR; TCRdb's copy keeps in-frame clones and lacks some. The sample has about 2 million clones, about 95% seen once. The specimen sequenced was naive CD8+ T cells sorted from blood. These receptor sequences come from a man aged 18 to 30 in good health. CDR3s include the opening cysteine and the closing phenylalanine or tryptophan.

v_call cdr3_aa
TRBV6-6 CASSYTGEGYTF
TRBV7-2 CASSRAGLHNEQFF
TRBV4-1 CASSHLNTEAFF
TRBV10-3 CAISPSSGEGYEQYF
TRBV10-1 CASSQSGENIQYF
TRBV27 CASSPTLLAPGYEQYF
TRBV19 CASSIHRNTEAFF
TRBV28 CASSLVSADSYNEQFF
TRBV7-9 CASRQADSGYFYEQYF
TRBV9 CASSEDGGDTQYF
TRBV25-1 CASSESSPSLYF
TRBV7-6 CASSLVGGGFRNEQFF
TRBV6-5 CASSFHPWTNEKLFF
TRBV7-6 CASSPREAYEQYF
TRBV5-6 CASSPAPEGYTF